This TCR beta chain was documented in a study of cytomegalovirus exposure and HLA in healthy donors. The study, taken as a whole, reports: Data from an earlier analysis indicated that most TCR beta V segments were productive either about 87% or about 30% of the time. Among TCR beta chains, those listed as cytomegalovirus-associated numbered some 170.

V gave up 3 bases and J gave up 2 bases, with 11 bases separating them. CDR3 length equals 14 residues. Looked up from germline, CDR1 is LNHDA and CDR2 is SQIVND (reference sequence). 13 Jbeta primers and 60 Vbeta primers were used for the PCR. The repertoire was sequenced with immunoSEQ multiplex PCR; TCRdb's copy has only in-frame clones and lacks some. The table shows 150,000 to 180,000 clones, with about four fifths occurring only once. Points on this clone: The antigen remains unidentified.

The source is a man younger than 30 in good health and CMV-seronegative. Sequenced: PBMCs. V and J are TRBV19 and TRBJ2-7, with D possibly matching TRBD2 (6 bases). In DNA, the CDR3 is TGTGCCAGTAGTATTGGGGGGTCGGCCTACGAGCAGTACTTC. Translating it yields CASSIGGSAYEQYF.